These 8 T cell receptor beta chains originate from one sample sequenced in a study of long-term antiretroviral therapy in people with HIV. Survey-level immunoSEQ v3.0 assays were run. This table comes from immunoSEQ multiplex PCR, and its TCRdb copy is limited to in-frame clones, with some not included. The sample contains about 28,000 clones, roughly 84% of which appear only once. The sequencing used unsorted PBMCs, collected 0.4 years after starting antiretroviral therapy. Every receptor here comes from a man between 18 and 29 years old with HIV.

This chain's CDR3 is CASSLSGIGTGELFF. The DNA for the CDR3 is TGCGCCAGCAGCTTGTCAGGGATAGGCACCGGGGAGCTGTTTTTT. V usage is TRBV5-1 and J usage is TRBJ2-2; D perhaps matches TRBD1 (5 bases). V gave up 1 base and J gave up 4 bases, with 11 bases separating them. Germline CDR1 SGHRS, CDR2 YFSETQ. The CDR3 extends over 15 amino acids.

The chain recombines TRBV7-2 with TRBJ2-7; D ambiguous. CDR1 is SGHTA, CDR2 FQGNSA, per germline. The CDR3 is made up of 14 amino acids. V lost 1 base and J lost 3, with 10 bases in between. As DNA, the CDR3 is TGTGCCAGCAGCTTAGATAACAGATTCTACGAGCAGTACTTC. This translates into CASSLDNRFYEQYF.

This chain joins TRBV7-9 and TRBJ2-7; 8 bases align to TRBD1. CDR3 length: 16 amino acids. Unmatched junction bases numbered 11, after V lost 5 bases and J lost 2 bases. CDR1 is SEHNR, CDR2 FQNEAQ, per germline (reference sequence). The CDR3 DNA is TGTGCCAGCAGCCCACAATCCGGGACAGGAACCTACGAGCAGTACTTC. Amino acid sequence: CASSPQSGTGTYEQYF. Full variable domain (rest looked up from reference TRBV7-9 and TRBJ2-7): DTGVSQNPRHKITKRGQNVTFRCDPISEHNRLYWYRQTLGQGPEFLTYFQNEAQLEKSRLLSDRFSAERPKGSFSTLEIQRTEQGDSAMYLCASSPQSGTGTYEQYFGPGTRLTVT.

The V and J genes are TRBV5-4 and TRBJ2-1; 7 bases agree with TRBD2. V shed 5 bases, J shed 4 bases, and the junction held 12 bases outside the gene matches. CDR1 is SGHNT and CDR2 is YYREEE in the germline V gene (reference sequence). The CDR3 runs 16 residues. The CDR3 DNA follows: TGTGCCAGCAGGCCTCAGGGAGGGGAAACATACAATGAGCAGTTCTTC. Translating gives CASRPQGGETYNEQFF.

V usage is TRBV7-8 and J usage is TRBJ1-5; D possibly corresponds to TRBD1 (5 bases). Trimming took 7 bases from V and 5 from J, leaving 24 bases between them. The germline CDR1 and CDR2 sequences are SGHVS and FQNEAQ. This CDR3 spans 17 amino acids. For the CDR3, the DNA is TGTGCCAGCACCCCACATACACGGGGCCGGAGGGATCAGCCCCAGCATTTT. The encoded protein is CASTPHTRGRRDQPQHF.

The rearrangement uses TRBV5-1 and TRBJ2-1; 8 bases agree with TRBD1. The CDR3 extends over 16 amino acids. The junction had 16 bases not matched to a gene; V was cut back by 4 bases and J by 10 bases. Germline CDR1 reads SGHRS; CDR2 reads YFSETQ. The CDR3 is CASSRAPGQATGEQFF. CDR3 sequence (DNA): TGCGCCAGCAGCCGGGCCCCGGGACAGGCCACAGGGGAGCAGTTCTTC.

The rearrangement joins TRBV13 to TRBJ2-7; 8 bases line up with TRBD2. V was pared by 4 bases and J by 0 bases, with 8 bases of the junction left unmatched. The CDR3 is 16 amino acids. The V gene's germline CDR1 is PRHDT and CDR2 FYEKMQ (reference sequence). CDR3 DNA: TGTGCCAGCAGCTCCCGACTAGCGCTGAGCTCCTACGAGCAGTACTTC. This translates into CASSSRLALSSYEQYF.

The chain links TRBV5-4 to TRBJ2-7; the D is unclear. Germline lookup yields CDR1 SGHNT and CDR2 YYREEE (reference sequence). Trimming left V 3 bases short and J 0 bases short, with 10 bases between. The CDR3 runs to 14 residues. The CDR3 coding sequence is TGTGCCAGCAGCTCTAGGACGGACTCCTACGAGCAGTACTTC. It encodes CASSSRTDSYEQYF. The complete variable domain, with remaining parts taken from reference TRBV5-4 and TRBJ2-7, reads ETGVTQSPTHLIKTRGQQVTLRCSSQSGHNTVSWYQQALGQGPQFIFQYYREEENGRGNFPPRFSGLQFPNYSSELNVNALELDDSALYLCASSSRTDSYEQYFGPGTRLTVT.